This is a list of T cell receptor beta chains from one sample in a study of shared clonotypes between healthy human individuals. The method was immunoSEQ multiplex PCR; TCRdb's version includes in-frame clones alone and lacks a portion of them. This table has over 850,000 clones, about four fifths appearing once. The sequencing input was memory CD4+ T cells from PBMCs. The receptors were gathered from a man between 18 and 35 years old in good health. Some clones in this sample may be carry-over from other donors' samples. Both conserved end residues are part of each CDR3. D genes are given only for firm matches. The size of a clone is reported for some rows only, either as once, few or many, or as a class for expanded clones.

v_call	d_call	j_call	clone_size	cdr3_nt	cdr3_aa
TRBV28	TRBD1	TRBJ2-5	.	TGTGCCAGCAGTTTAAGACAGGGAGTAGTTGAGACCCAGTACTTC	CASSLRQGVVETQYF
TRBV7-9	.	TRBJ1-2	few	TGTGCCAGCAGCCTGGACCTCTATGGCTACACCTTC	CASSLDLYGYTF
TRBV11-3	.	TRBJ2-1	many	TGTGCCAGCAGCCCCAAAGCGGGCACCTACAATGAGCAGTTCTTC	CASSPKAGTYNEQFF
TRBV28	TRBD2	TRBJ2-7	.	TGTGCCAGCAGTCGACTAGCGGTAGGGGAGCAGTACTTC	CASSRLAVGEQYF
TRBV9	TRBD2	TRBJ2-3	few	TGTGCCAGCAGCGCACATAGCGGGGCCAGCACAGATACGCAGTATTTT	CASSAHSGASTDTQYF
TRBV28	.	TRBJ1-1	.	TGTGCCAGCAGGAAAAAGGAGGCTGAAGCTTTCTTT	CASRKKEAEAFF
TRBV2	.	TRBJ2-7	once	TGTGCCAGCACCGTAGAGTACGAGCAGTACTTC	CASTVEYEQYF
TRBV5-1	TRBD2	TRBJ2-1	.	TGCGCCAGCAGCCCACGACTAGCGGGAGCCGGTTCCTACAATGAGCAGTTCTTC	CASSPRLAGAGSYNEQFF
TRBV7-6	TRBD2	TRBJ2-3	.	TGTGCCAGCAGCCCTGGGACAGGGGCTAGCGGGAGGGCGGTGTATTTT	CASSPGTGASGRAVYF
TRBV30	.	TRBJ1-5	.	TGTGCCTGGAGTCGGCAGGGAGGTCAGCCCCAGCATTTT	CAWSRQGGQPQHF
TRBV5-1	TRBD1	TRBJ1-6	.	TGCGCCAGCAGCATCGCCGGGACAGCGGATTCACCCCTCCACTTT	CASSIAGTADSPLHF
TRBV6-5	.	TRBJ2-5	.	TGTGCCAGCAGCTTTACGGGACGCCAAGAGACCCAGTACTTC	CASSFTGRQETQYF
TRBV27	TRBD1	TRBJ2-7	.	TGTGCCAGCAGTGCCCGACAGGGGAGTTACGAGCAGTACTTC	CASSARQGSYEQYF
TRBV29-1	.	TRBJ2-1	.	TGCAGCGTCTCTCGGGGGACCCTGCAGTTCTTC	CSVSRGTLQFF
TRBV18	.	TRBJ1-3	many	TGTGCCAGCGCCTTTACCCGGGACTCTGGAAACACCATATATTTT	CASAFTRDSGNTIYF
TRBV28	TRBD2	TRBJ2-7	.	TGTGCCAGCAGTTTATTTCATAGCGGGAGGGCCTACGAGCAGTACTTC	CASSLFHSGRAYEQYF
TRBV14	.	TRBJ2-2	.	TGTGCCAGCAGCCAAGACAGTAGGCGCCGGGGCGGGGAGCTGTTTTTT	CASSQDSRRRGGELFF
TRBV7-2	.	TRBJ1-4	once	TGTGCCAGCAGCGTCGGTCTTGCAACTAATGAAAAACTGTTTTTT	CASSVGLATNEKLFF
TRBV29-1	TRBD1	TRBJ1-1	.	TGCAGCGTTGTGACAGGGTTGAACACTGAAGCTTTCTTT	CSVVTGLNTEAFF
TRBV5-1	.	TRBJ2-5	few	TGCGCCAGCAGTCTGGGGGTTTCTCAAGAGACCCAGTACTTC	CASSLGVSQETQYF
TRBV6-5	.	TRBJ2-3	.	TGTGCCAGCAGTTACTCGCGGGGCTTGGTCACAGATACGCAGTATTTT	CASSYSRGLVTDTQYF
TRBV7-9	.	TRBJ1-2	.	TGTGCCAGCAGCCCCCCCCCTAGGTCAGCCCCCTATGGCTACACCTTC	CASSPPPRSAPYGYTF
TRBV7-2	.	TRBJ2-5	once	TGTGCCAGCGGGCCGACAGTTCGGGAGACCCAGTACTTC	CASGPTVRETQYF
TRBV4-1	TRBD2	TRBJ2-2	.	TGCGCCAGCAGCCATGTTCCCGGGACTAGGGGTTACACCGGGGAGCTGTTTTTT	CASSHVPGTRGYTGELFF
TRBV9	TRBD2	TRBJ2-1	.	TGTGCCAGCAGCGAGTACGCGGTTCCTGCGTGGGAGGGCCGAAATGAGCAGTTCTTC	CASSEYAVPAWEGRNEQFF
TRBV7-6	.	TRBJ2-3	.	TGTGCCAGCAGCCCCCGCTCAGAGGGTACGCAGTATTTT	CASSPRSEGTQYF
TRBV15	.	TRBJ1-3	.	TGTGCCACCAGCTCGGATGGAAACACCATATATTTT	CATSSDGNTIYF
TRBV7-3	TRBD2	TRBJ2-2	.	TGTGCCAGCAGCCCAAGGGGACTAGATAACACCGGGGAGCTGTTTTTT	CASSPRGLDNTGELFF
TRBV27	.	TRBJ2-1	.	TGTGCCAGCAGCAGACTTCTAGCTCCCTCCTACAATGAGCAGTTCTTC	CASSRLLAPSYNEQFF
TRBV28	.	TRBJ2-7	.	TGTGCCAGCAGCCTGTTAGCGGTATCGAAAGAGCAGTACTTC	CASSLLAVSKEQYF
TRBV5-1	TRBD2	TRBJ2-1	.	TGCGCCAGCAGAAGACTAGCGGATTACAATGAGCAGTTCTTC	CASRRLADYNEQFF
TRBV5-8	TRBD1	TRBJ1-3	.	TGTGCCAGCAGCCCCCCGACAGGGTCGGCGTTTTCAGGAAACACCATATATTTT	CASSPPTGSAFSGNTIYF
TRBV19	TRBD2	TRBJ2-7	.	TGTGCCAGTAGTCGGACTAGCGGGAGCCTCTCCTACGAGCAGTACTTC	CASSRTSGSLSYEQYF
TRBV7-9	TRBD1	TRBJ2-5	.	TGTGCCAGCAGCCCCGGGTATAGGGACAGGGGGAAGCAAGAGACCCAGTACTTC	CASSPGYRDRGKQETQYF
TRBV5-1	.	TRBJ1-4	.	TGCGCCAGCAGACGACGGGGGGAAGATGAAAAACTGTTTTTT	CASRRRGEDEKLFF
TRBV5-6	.	TRBJ2-5	.	TGTGCCAGCAGCCGCAACCTCTCCCCGTACCAAGAGACCCAGTACTTC	CASSRNLSPYQETQYF